The 13 T cell receptor beta chains given below trace back to one sample, sequenced in a study of T cells in Graves' hyperthyroidism and ophthalmopathy. The source material, RNA transcripts, was used to amplify TCR beta CDR3 regions. HTBI primers were employed in a first-round RT-PCR of the TCR CDR3. TCRdb processed the multiplex PCR reads anew with MiXCR; each CDR3 protein has one entry. The table lists about 420,000 distinct CDR3 sequences, approximately 13% of them singletons. Sequencing was performed on blood. Receptor source: a woman aged 18-29 years with Graves' hyperthyroidism.

The chain uses TRBV7-2 and TRBJ1-2, with D maybe TRBD1 (6 bases). The CDR3 length is 15 residues. Trimming took off 1 base at V and 6 bases at J, with 15 bases between the two ends. Looked up from germline, CDR1 is SGHTA and CDR2 is FQGNSA. CDR3 coding DNA: TGTGCCAGCAGCTTAGGTAGGGGGGCCGAGGATGGCTACACCTTC. Its protein product is CASSLGRGAEDGYTF.

This clonotype has more than one count but fewer than ten. The chain couples TRBV7-9 to TRBJ2-2; D possibly uses TRBD1 or TRBD2 (6 bases each). V was cut by 3 bases and J by 5 bases, with 19 bases left in between. Germline loops: CDR1 SEHNR, CDR2 FQNEAQ (reference sequence). The CDR3 runs 17 residues. The CDR3 bases are TGTGCCAGCAGCTTGAGGGGGGCCGGGAGACTGACCGGGGAGCTGTTTTTT. This gives the protein CASSLRGAGRLTGELFF.

This clonotype has a handful of counts. The chain combines TRBV3-1 with TRBJ1-2; 10 bases line up with TRBD1. The CDR3 has 15 residues. The V gene end was trimmed by 4 bases and the J gene end by 2 bases; junction bases not matched to a gene: 4. Germline V gene lookup returns CDR1 LGHDT and CDR2 YNNKEL (reference sequence). CDR3 DNA sequence: TGTGCCAGCAGCCCGACAGGGGGCTCGAACTATGGCTACACCTTC. It yields the protein CASSPTGGSNYGYTF.

This clonotype showed up just a few times. V is TRBV19 and J is TRBJ2-2, with TRBD2 identical over 10 bases. V trimming: 7 bases; J trimming: 0 bases; junction bases outside the gene matches: 8. CDR1 and CDR2 from the germline V gene are LNHDA and SQIVND (reference sequence). The CDR3 consists of 17 residues. CDR3 region: CASNRGAGGPNTGELFF. CDR3 nucleotides: TGTGCCAGTAATAGGGGAGCGGGAGGGCCGAACACCGGGGAGCTGTTTTTT.

This clonotype has more than one count but fewer than ten. The chain is built from TRBV12-3 or TRBV12-4 and TRBJ2-3; 9 bases are a match to TRBD2. The ends lost 4 bases at V and 2 bases at J; junction bases unmatched: 4. The CDR3 is made up of 15 amino acids. The CDR3 region has the DNA TGTGCCAGCAGTTCCCTAGCGGGGTACACAGATACGCAGTATTTT. Translated: CASSSLAGYTDTQYF.

The chain links TRBV7-2 to TRBJ1-2; 7 bases line up with TRBD1. CDR1 is SGHTA, CDR2 FQGNSA, per germline. Unmatched junction bases numbered 9, after V lost 7 bases and J lost 4 bases. This CDR3 contains 14 residues. The CDR3 DNA sequence: TGTGCCAGCACCCGTCCGGGACAGACCTATGGCTACACCTTC. Its translation is CASTRPGQTYGYTF.

The chain is built from TRBV3-1 and TRBJ2-1; 10 nucleotides line up with TRBD1. The CDR3 extends over 15 amino acids. The V gene's germline CDR1 is LGHDT and CDR2 YNNKEL (reference sequence). The junction had 7 bases not matched to a gene; V was cut back by 2 bases and J by 9 bases. CDR3 region: CASSQLGQGEVEQFF. CDR3 in DNA: TGTGCCAGCAGCCAACTAGGACAGGGGGAGGTTGAGCAGTTCTTC.

This clonotype occurred many times. The chain links TRBV3-1 to TRBJ2-1; D is ambiguous. CDR3 length: 15 amino acids. V gave up 1 base and J gave up 1 base, with 8 bases separating them. Germline CDR1 is LGHDT and CDR2 is YNNKEL (reference sequence). This CDR3 reads CASSQVSVSYNEQFF. In DNA, the CDR3 is TGTGCCAGCAGCCAAGTATCCGTGTCCTACAATGAGCAGTTCTTC.

This clonotype appeared many times. The chain carries TRBV2 and TRBJ1-1; the D gene is possibly TRBD1 (6 bases). V lost 2 bases to trimming and J lost 5 bases, with 18 bases between them. The germline V gene encodes CDR1 SNHLY and CDR2 FYNNEI. This CDR3 is 16 amino acids long. The CDR3: CASSEIPPGGGTEAFF. The CDR3 coding sequence is TGTGCCAGCAGTGAAATACCCCCAGGAGGGGGGACTGAAGCTTTCTTT. Drawing the rest from reference TRBV2 and TRBJ1-1, the complete variable domain is EPEVTQTPSHQVTQMGQEVILRCVPISNHLYFYWYRQILGQKVEFLVSFYNNEISEKSEIFDDQFSVERPDGSNFTLKIRSTKLEDSAMYFCASSEIPPGGGTEAFFGQGTRLTVV.

This rearrangement joins TRBV7-6 to TRBJ2-2, with 9 bases fitting TRBD1. V was pared by 11 bases and J by 5 bases, with 9 bases of the junction left unmatched. The germline CDR1 and CDR2 sequences are SGHVS and FNYEAQ. CDR3 length: 14 residues. CDR3 sequence reads: CAGTRQGGTGELFF. CDR3 coding DNA: TGTGCCGGCACCCGACAGGGGGGGACCGGGGAGCTGTTTTTT. Combining the CDR3 with reference TRBV7-6 and TRBJ2-2 gives the whole variable domain GAGVSQSPRYKVTKRGQDVALRCDPISGHVSLYWYRQALGQGPEFLTYFNYEAQQDKSGLPNDRFSAERPEGSISTLTIQRTEQRDSAMYRCAGTRQGGTGELFFGEGSRLTVL.

This clonotype was seen many times. V is TRBV10-3 and J is TRBJ1-1; D remains unclear. Trimming removed 3 bases from V and 0 bases from J, with 5 bases in between. Germline CDR1 and CDR2: ENHRY and SYGVKD. This CDR3 is built from 13 residues. The CDR3 nucleotides read TGTGCCATCAGTGAACAGATGAACACTGAAGCTTTCTTT. Its translation: CAISEQMNTEAFF.

The genes are TRBV30 and TRBJ1-2; the match to TRBD1 covers 7 bases. Germline CDR1 is GTSNPN and CDR2 is SVGIG (reference sequence). The CDR3 has 14 amino acids. V lost 4 bases, J lost 3 bases, and 8 bases stayed unmatched. This CDR3 reads CAWTRDSTYYGYTF. The CDR3 DNA follows: TGTGCCTGGACCCGGGACAGCACCTACTATGGCTACACCTTC.

This clonotype came up many times. The chain couples TRBV6-1 to TRBJ2-1; 13 nucleotides line up with TRBD2. V shed 6 bases, J shed 3 bases, and the junction held 14 bases outside the gene matches. The CDR3 has 19 amino acids. CDR1 MNHNS and CDR2 SASEGT come from the germline V gene. The CDR3 sequence is CASRVGKLAGGLGYNEQFF. The CDR3 nucleotides are TGTGCCAGCAGGGTTGGGAAACTAGCGGGAGGGCTTGGCTACAATGAGCAGTTCTTC.